The 12 T cell receptor beta chains reported below all come from one sample, sequenced in a study of T cell repertoires in cytomegalovirus infection. MiXCR, applied by TCRdb to the reads, yields one record per CDR3 protein. The sample yields roughly 250,000 distinct CDR3 sequences, 9% to 15% seen once. What was sequenced was PBMCs. These receptors came from a human donor in good health (CMV status not recorded). Some clones in this sample may be carry-over from other donors' samples.

This clonotype came up many times. V and J are TRBV4-2 and TRBJ1-2; 9 bases match TRBD1. Germline-derived CDR1 and CDR2 are LGHNA and YNFKEQ. CDR3 size: 15 residues. V trimming: 4 bases; J trimming: 0 bases; junction bases outside the gene matches: 3. The CDR3 nucleotides are TGTGCCAGCAGCCCGGGACAGGGCCCTAACTATGGCTACACCTTC. This encodes CASSPGQGPNYGYTF.

V usage is TRBV29-1 and J usage is TRBJ2-2; 14 nucleotides line up with TRBD2. With V trimmed by 6 bases and J by 6 bases, 3 bases remained unmatched. This CDR3 contains 14 residues. Germline CDR1 reads SQVTM; CDR2 reads ANQGSEA. CDR3 region: CSVGLAGGPGELFF. As DNA, the CDR3 is TGCAGCGTAGGACTAGCGGGAGGCCCCGGGGAGCTGTTTTTT.

This clonotype occurred many times. The chain is built from TRBV20-1 and TRBJ1-5, with D hard to call. V lost 3 bases and J 8 bases, leaving 11 bases between the germline ends. Germline-derived CDR1 and CDR2 are DFQATT and SNEGSKA (reference sequence). The CDR3 totals 12 residues. CDR3: CSASSGLEPQHF. CDR3 nucleotide sequence: TGCAGTGCTAGTTCAGGACTGGAGCCCCAGCATTTT.

The chain is built from TRBV3-1 and TRBJ1-2; D perhaps matches TRBD1 (5 bases). The germline V gene has CDR1 LGHDT and CDR2 YNNKEL (reference sequence). V was clipped by 1 base and J by 8 bases, with 17 bases between them. The length of the CDR3 is 15 residues. In nucleotides, the CDR3 is TGTGCCAGCAGCCAAGTCGAGGGGCGGTTCGGGGGCTACACCTTC. It encodes CASSQVEGRFGGYTF.

This clonotype showed up many times. The chain joins TRBV7-2 to TRBJ1-1, with TRBD1 identical over 7 bases. J was trimmed by 5 bases and V by 5 bases; bases with no gene match: 8. Germline V gene lookup returns CDR1 SGHTA and CDR2 FQGNSA. The CDR3 is made up of 14 amino acids. CDR3 residues: CASSPDREITEAFF. In DNA, the CDR3 is TGTGCCAGCAGCCCCGACAGGGAGATAACTGAAGCTTTCTTT.

The chain has TRBV7-9 and TRBJ1-6; TRBD1 is a possible D gene (5 bases). This CDR3 contains 15 residues. Per germline, CDR1 SEHNR and CDR2 FQNEAQ (reference sequence). Between the trimmed V and J ends, which lost 4 bases and 10 bases, there was a span of 17 bases. CDR3 residues: CASSSGTRGRSPLHF. CDR3 bases: TGTGCCAGCAGCTCCGGGACGCGCGGCCGATCACCCCTCCACTTT.

In regard to this clonotype: This CDR3 fails to terminate in the conserved phenylalanine or tryptophan, so it likely reflects a read error. The V call is TRBV28, the J call TRBJ2-1; D is possibly TRBD2 (5 bases). Germline assignment: CDR1 MDHEN and CDR2 SYDVKM. This CDR3 comprises 16 residues. V was cut by 6 bases and J by 9 bases, with 24 bases left in between. Here the CDR3 reads CASRPSRFPGIIEQFL. The CDR3, as DNA: TGTGCCAGCAGACCGTCCCGGTTCCCGGGAATTATTGAGCAGTTCTTA.

This clonotype appeared many times. This rearrangement joins TRBV7-2 to TRBJ2-1; tentatively, D is TRBD2 (5 bases). The germline V gene has CDR1 SGHTA and CDR2 FQGNSA. This CDR3 has 18 amino acids. V lost 6 bases to trimming and J lost 0 bases, with 21 bases between them. CDR3 residues: CASSQYAGGPFSYNEQFF. CDR3 DNA: TGTGCCAGCAGTCAGTATGCTGGCGGGCCTTTCTCCTACAATGAGCAGTTCTTC. Using reference TRBV7-2 and TRBJ2-1 for the parts outside the CDR3, the full variable domain is GAGVSQSPSNKVTEKGKDVELRCDPISGHTALYWYRQSLGQGLEFLIYFQGNSAPDKSGLPSDRFSAERTGGSVSTLTIQRTQQEDSAVYLCASSQYAGGPFSYNEQFFGPGTRLTVL.

This clonotype occurred many times. This chain joins TRBV6-6 and TRBJ1-1; D possibly corresponds to TRBD1 (6 bases). The CDR3 spans 14 residues. Germline lookup yields CDR1 MNHNY and CDR2 SVGAGI (reference sequence). Trimming left V 8 bases short and J 3 bases short, with 16 bases between. CDR3 sequence: CASHPGGGHTEAFF. The CDR3 DNA reads TGTGCCAGCCACCCTGGAGGGGGGCACACTGAAGCTTTCTTT.

V and J are TRBV6-2 or TRBV6-3 and TRBJ2-5, with D maybe TRBD1 (5 bases). This CDR3 comprises 15 residues. V shed 0 bases and J shed 2 bases, with 10 bases lying between them. Per germline, CDR1 MNHEY and CDR2 SVGEGT. The CDR3 region has the DNA TGTGCCAGCAGTTACTCTGACAGCAGACAAGAGACCCAGTACTTC. This codes for CASSYSDSRQETQYF.

In its sample, this clonotype was seen a few times. The V and J genes are TRBV19 and TRBJ1-2, with a possible D match to TRBD1 (6 bases). The V and J ends lost 7 bases and 2 bases respectively, with 11 bases between them. The germline V gene encodes CDR1 LNHDA and CDR2 SQIVND (reference sequence). The CDR3 length is 13 residues. The CDR3 region is CASTKGHNYGYTF. In DNA, the CDR3 is TGTGCCAGTACGAAGGGACACAACTATGGCTACACCTTC. Full variable domain (missing parts from reference TRBV19 and TRBJ1-2): DGGITQSPKYLFRKEGQNVTLSCEQNLNHDAMYWYRQDPGQGLRLIYYSQIVNDFQKGDIAEGYSVSREKKESFPLTVTSAQKNPTAFYLCASTKGHNYGYTFGSGTRLTVV.

The sample holds a few counts of this clonotype. CDR3: CASSLTHNPNTGELFF. CDR3 coding DNA: TGTGCCAGCAGCTTAACTCATAATCCTAACACCGGGGAGCTGTTTTTT. This chain uses TRBV6-5 with TRBJ2-2; D gene unclear. The CDR3 length is 16 residues. The germline CDR1 and CDR2 sequences are MNHEY and SVGAGI. Trimming left V 6 bases short and J 2 bases short, with 16 bases between.